Below are 30 T cell receptor beta chains sequenced from a single sample in a study of blood T cell repertoires in COVID-19. Generated by immunoSEQ multiplex PCR, the TCRdb table keeps only in-frame clones and is missing some. Among some 100,000 clones listed, 91% were seen once. Sequencing input: peripheral blood. These receptors were taken from a man aged 50-60 years with active COVID-19.

This sequence joins TRBV5-1 and TRBJ2-5, with 11 bases aligning to TRBD2. J gave up 4 bases and V 5 bases, and 13 bases lay outside the gene matches. CDR3 length: 17 amino acids. CDR1 is SGHRS and CDR2 is YFSETQ in the germline V gene. CDR3: CASSPALAGGQGETQYF. For the CDR3, the DNA is TGCGCCAGCAGTCCCGCCTTAGCGGGGGGGCAGGGAGAGACCCAGTACTTC.

The genes are TRBV19 and TRBJ2-4, with D perhaps matching TRBD2 (6 bases). The CDR3 totals 17 residues. The V end lost 0 bases, the J end lost 1 base, and 13 bases lay between the germline ends. The germline gives CDR1 LNHDA, CDR2 SQIVND (reference sequence). The CDR3 loop is CASSIERAEGAKNIQYF. DNA of the CDR3: TGTGCCAGTAGTATAGAAAGGGCGGAGGGGGCCAAAAACATTCAGTACTTC.

The chain has TRBV7-2 and TRBJ2-2, with 10 bases fitting TRBD2. J gave up 3 bases and V 1 base, and 11 bases lay outside the gene matches. The germline CDR1 and CDR2 sequences are SGHTA and FQGNSA. This CDR3 spans 19 amino acids. CDR3 sequence reads: CASSLVVVRLAGDTGELFF. The CDR3 DNA is TGTGCCAGCAGCTTAGTGGTGGTCCGCCTAGCGGGAGACACCGGGGAGCTGTTTTTT. Full variable domain (missing parts from reference TRBV7-2 and TRBJ2-2): GAGVSQSPSNKVTEKGKDVELRCDPISGHTALYWYRQSLGQGLEFLIYFQGNSAPDKSGLPSDRFSAERTGGSVSTLTIQRTQQEDSAVYLCASSLVVVRLAGDTGELFFGEGSRLTVL.

In its sample, this clone was seen a few times. V is TRBV2 and J is TRBJ2-5; possibly TRBD2 for D (6 bases). This CDR3 has 13 amino acids. Trimming shortened V by 2 bases and J by 7 bases, and 11 bases separated the two germline ends. Germline V gene lookup returns CDR1 SNHLY and CDR2 FYNNEI. The CDR3 loop reads CASSETGVGTQYF. CDR3 DNA: TGTGCCAGCAGTGAAACGGGGGTAGGGACCCAGTACTTC.

J is TRBJ1-4 and V is TRBV7-8; no definite D call. The CDR3 spans 12 residues. V lost 3 bases and J lost 4, with 3 bases in between. Germline V CDR1 and CDR2: SGHVS, FQNEAQ. The CDR3 loop reads CASSFGNEKLFF. The DNA of the CDR3 is TGTGCCAGCAGCTTCGGTAATGAAAAACTGTTTTTT. The whole variable domain, filled in from reference TRBV7-8 and TRBJ1-4, reads GAGVSQSPRYKVAKRGQDVALRCDPISGHVSLFWYQQALGQGPEFLTYFQNEAQLDKSGLPSDRFFAERPEGSVSTLKIQRTQQEDSAVYLCASSFGNEKLFFGSGTQLSVL.

This rearrangement joins TRBV12-3 or TRBV12-4 to TRBJ2-3; D possibly corresponds to TRBD1 (5 bases). The V and J ends lost 7 bases and 1 base respectively, with 9 bases between them. The CDR3 runs to 13 residues. In DNA, the CDR3 is TGTGCCAGCACCAAAGGGGGCACAGATACGCAGTATTTT. As protein: CASTKGGTDTQYF.

The V call is TRBV12-3 or TRBV12-4, the J call TRBJ2-5; D is unresolved. The CDR3 sequence is 13 residues long. Trimming removed 3 bases from V and 1 base from J, with 6 bases in between. CDR3 sequence reads: CASSLGSQETQYF. As DNA, the CDR3 is TGTGCCAGCAGTTTGGGCAGCCAAGAGACCCAGTACTTC.

This clone was recorded only once. The chain links TRBV19 to TRBJ1-5; TRBD1 is a possible D gene (5 bases). The length of the CDR3 is 13 residues. V was clipped by 7 bases and J by 4 bases, with 11 bases between them. Looked up from germline, CDR1 is LNHDA and CDR2 is SQIVND (reference sequence). For the CDR3, the DNA is TGTGCCAGTACTAGGGGAACAAATCAGCCCCAGCATTTT. Its protein product is CASTRGTNQPQHF. Filled out from reference TRBV19 and TRBJ1-5, the complete variable domain reads DGGITQSPKYLFRKEGQNVTLSCEQNLNHDAMYWYRQDPGQGLRLIYYSQIVNDFQKGDIAEGYSVSREKKESFPLTVTSAQKNPTAFYLCASTRGTNQPQHFGDGTRLSIL.

The chain is built from TRBV12-3 or TRBV12-4 and TRBJ2-7; the D gene is possibly TRBD2 (5 bases). The V gene lost 6 bases and the J gene lost 2 bases, with 11 bases spanning the gap. CDR3 length equals 13 residues. The CDR3 loop is CASRPPGTYEQYV. The CDR3 coding sequence is TGTGCCAGCAGGCCCCCGGGGACCTACGAGCAGTACGTC.

The V and J genes are TRBV5-6 and TRBJ1-6, with unresolved D. Germline CDR1 and CDR2: SGHDT and YYEEEE. CDR3 length: 14 amino acids. The ends were cut back, 1 base at V and 6 bases at J, with 8 bases in the middle. The CDR3 region has the DNA TGTGCCAGCAGCTTGTCTGCAGTTAATTCACCCCTCCACTTT. Translated, it gives CASSLSAVNSPLHF.

Here the CDR3 reads CASSLGGSAFF. CDR3 nucleotides: TGTGCCAGCAGCTTAGGAGGGTCAGCTTTCTTT. The rearrangement uses TRBV7-9 and TRBJ1-1; D unresolved. The CDR3 runs to 11 residues. Trimming took off 1 base at V and 10 bases at J, with 7 bases between the two ends. From germline, CDR1 is SEHNR and CDR2 FQNEAQ (reference sequence).

This sequence joins TRBV5-1 and TRBJ2-1; the D gene is possibly TRBD1 (6 bases). The CDR3 consists of 16 residues. V lost 1 base and J lost 1, with 12 bases in between. The germline V gene has CDR1 SGHRS and CDR2 YFSETQ. CDR3 DNA sequence: TGCGCCAGCAGCTTGTCCCAGGGGCGGTCCTACAATGAGCAGTTCTTC. It is translated as CASSLSQGRSYNEQFF.

The chain uses TRBV11-2 and TRBJ2-5; 9 bases match TRBD2. The CDR3 spans 18 residues. Germline V CDR1 and CDR2: SGHAT, FQNNGV. V was clipped by 4 bases and J by 0 bases; unmatched bases: 12. The CDR3: CASSSLVNAGGYQETQYF. CDR3 nucleotide sequence: TGTGCCAGCAGCTCCCTCGTGAATGCGGGGGGGTACCAAGAGACCCAGTACTTC. Full variable domain (outside the CDR3, taken from reference TRBV11-2 and TRBJ2-5): EAGVAQSPRYKIIEKRQSVAFWCNPISGHATLYWYQQILGQGPKLLIQFQNNGVVDDSQLPKDRFSAERLKGVDSTLKIQPAKLEDSAVYLCASSSLVNAGGYQETQYFGPGTRLLVL.

This chain links TRBV15 with TRBJ1-6; a possible D gene is TRBD1 (5 bases). CDR1 LNHNV and CDR2 YYDKDF come from the germline V gene (reference sequence). Trimming shortened V by 0 bases and J by 9 bases, and 15 bases separated the two germline ends. The CDR3 runs to 16 residues. Here the CDR3 reads CATSRELAGGSSPLHF. CDR3 sequence (DNA): TGTGCCACCAGCAGAGAATTGGCTGGGGGGAGTTCACCCCTCCACTTT.

V usage is TRBV19 and J usage is TRBJ2-1, with 7 bases matching TRBD2. With 10 bases clipped from V and 4 bases from J, the junction kept 13 bases outside the gene matches. The germline CDR1 and CDR2 sequences are LNHDA and SQIVND (reference sequence). The CDR3 extends over 15 amino acids. CDR3 sequence reads: CATSPQGGVYNEQFF. In DNA form, the CDR3 reads TGTGCCACCTCTCCTCAGGGAGGGGTATACAATGAGCAGTTCTTC.

The rearrangement joins TRBV6-5 to TRBJ1-1; TRBD1 might be the D (6 bases). The CDR3 is 15 residues long. The germline gives CDR1 MNHEY, CDR2 SVGAGI. The V and J ends lost 6 bases and 3 bases respectively, with 17 bases between them. The CDR3 loop reads CASRDQQGLYTEAFF. The CDR3 DNA reads TGTGCCAGCAGGGATCAACAGGGTTTGTACACTGAAGCTTTCTTT.

The chain uses TRBV5-4 and TRBJ1-2; tentatively, D is TRBD1 (6 bases). The CDR3 covers 15 residues. V lost 4 bases to trimming and J lost 4 bases, with 17 bases between them. The germline gives CDR1 SGHNT, CDR2 YYREEE (reference sequence). In DNA, the CDR3 is TGTGCCAGCAGCCCAGCATCGGGACAAACCTATGGCTACACCTTC. Translation gives CASSPASGQTYGYTF.

The DNA for the CDR3 is TGTGCCAGCAGTTTACTCGGGACCTACGAGCAGTACTTC. This gives the protein CASSLLGTYEQYF. The rearrangement links TRBV6-6 to TRBJ2-7; maybe TRBD2 (5 bases). The CDR3 spans 13 residues. Germline V gene data show CDR1 as MNHNY and CDR2 as SVGAGI (reference sequence). V lost 4 bases and J 2 bases, leaving 9 bases between the germline ends.

The rearrangement links TRBV4-1 to TRBJ2-5, with TRBD2 identical over 11 bases. The trim removed 0 bases at V and 7 bases at J, leaving 10 bases unmatched. This CDR3 is built from 17 residues. CDR1 is MGHRA, CDR2 YSYEKL, per germline. The CDR3 DNA reads TGCGCCAGCAGCCAAGACATGGAACTAGCGGGGGTTAGGACCCAGTACTTC. This gives the protein CASSQDMELAGVRTQYF.

The chain uses TRBV2 and TRBJ1-3; D unresolved. V shed 1 base and J shed 0 bases, with 10 bases lying between them. CDR3 length equals 16 residues. CDR1 and CDR2 from the germline V gene are SNHLY and FYNNEI. Written as DNA, the CDR3 is TGTGCCAGCAGTGAAGGCAGAGGCGTCTCTGGAAACACCATATATTTT. Its protein is CASSEGRGVSGNTIYF.

The chain couples TRBV14 to TRBJ2-6; 9 nucleotides agree with TRBD1. Germline CDR1 is SGHDN and CDR2 is FVKESK. This CDR3 comprises 18 residues. V lost 4 bases and J lost 2; bases outside the gene matches: 9. The CDR3 spells CASSPLQGAGAGANVLTF. In nucleotides, the CDR3 is TGTGCCAGCAGCCCTTTACAGGGGGCGGGTGCTGGGGCCAACGTCCTGACTTTC. The complete variable domain, with remaining parts taken from reference TRBV14 and TRBJ2-6, reads EAGVTQFPSHSVIEKGQTVTLRCDPISGHDNLYWYRRVMGKEIKFLLHFVKESKQDESGMPNNRFLAERTGGTYSTLKVQPAELEDSGVYFCASSPLQGAGAGANVLTFGAGSRLTVL.

V is TRBV12-2 and J is TRBJ2-3; the D call of TRBD1 is as the table states it, not checked on the DNA. TRBV12-2 has pseudogene status. The CDR3 loop spans 17 amino acids. The CDR3 DNA reads TGTGCAAGTCGCTTAGCAAAAAGGGGACACGCCACAGATACGCAGTATTTT. Its protein is CASRLAKRGHATDTQYF.

The V call is TRBV5-4, the J call TRBJ2-7; TRBD2 might be the D (5 bases). The CDR3 sequence is 15 residues long. CDR1 and CDR2 from the germline V gene are SGHNT and YYREEE (reference sequence). Trimming pared 0 bases from V and 3 bases from J, leaving 13 bases between. The CDR3 loop is CASSLASGLIYEQYV. The CDR3 nucleotides are TGTGCCAGCAGCTTGGCTTCAGGACTCATCTACGAGCAGTACGTC.

The chain couples TRBV6-1 to TRBJ2-3; 12 positions match TRBD1. The junction had 7 bases not matched to a gene; V was cut back by 3 bases and J by 6 bases. The CDR3 is 16 residues long. CDR1 MNHNS and CDR2 SASEGT come from the germline V gene. The DNA for the CDR3 is TGTGCCAGCAGTGAGCGGGACAGGGGGCGGTTGGATACGCAGTATTTT. Protein: CASSERDRGRLDTQYF.

The V call is TRBV5-1, the J call TRBJ2-1, with 8 bases matching TRBD1. With 6 bases clipped from V and 3 bases from J, the junction kept 8 bases outside the gene matches. The CDR3 length is 15 residues. Germline CDR1 reads SGHRS; CDR2 reads YFSETQ. Written as DNA, the CDR3 is TGCGCCAGCACACGGACAGGGTGGGACTACAATGAGCAGTTCTTC. Translated, it gives CASTRTGWDYNEQFF.

The DNA of the CDR3 is TGTGCCACCAGCAGAGATGGGACAGCTGGAAACACCATATATTTT. Translated: CATSRDGTAGNTIYF. The rearrangement uses TRBV15 and TRBJ1-3; 7 nucleotides match TRBD1. This CDR3 has 15 residues. Germline assignment: CDR1 LNHNV and CDR2 YYDKDF (reference sequence). V was clipped by 0 bases and J by 2 bases; unmatched bases: 1.

The CDR3 region has the DNA TGTGCCAGCAGCTTAGAAGAGGTGACCGGGGAGCTGTTTTTT. Protein sequence: CASSLEEVTGELFF. J is TRBJ2-2 and V is TRBV7-2; D is unclear. V lost 1 base and J lost 5, with 8 bases in between. The germline V gene encodes CDR1 SGHTA and CDR2 FQGNSA. This CDR3 has 14 amino acids.

The chain couples TRBV9 to TRBJ2-3; a possible D gene is TRBD2 (6 bases). CDR1 and CDR2 (germline): SGDLS, YYNGEE. V gave up 4 bases and J gave up 1 base, with 16 bases separating them. The CDR3 is 16 residues long. CDR3 bases: TGTGCCAGCAGCCCCGGAGGGCCCGAGGGCACAGATACGCAGTATTTT. As protein: CASSPGGPEGTDTQYF.

J is TRBJ1-1 and V is TRBV6-5; TRBD1 matches 7 bases. Germline trimming cut 8 bases from V and 0 bases from J; bases unmatched to any gene: 9. The CDR3 totals 15 residues. CDR1 and CDR2 (germline): MNHEY, SVGAGI. CDR3: CASQLGQPMNTEAFF. Written as DNA, the CDR3 is TGTGCCAGCCAACTGGGACAGCCCATGAACACTGAAGCTTTCTTT.

This clone has a single count. The chain is built from TRBV6-1 and TRBJ1-2; D gene uncertain. Germline CDR1 reads MNHNS; CDR2 reads SASEGT. CDR3 size: 12 residues. The V gene lost 3 bases and the J gene lost 3 bases, with 5 bases spanning the gap. The CDR3 coding sequence is TGTGCCAGCAGTGATCCATACTATGGCTACACCTTC. Protein: CASSDPYYGYTF.